These 22 T cell receptor beta chains were sequenced from one sample in a study of control samples from healthy donors and cancer patients (dated by TCRdb to 2018 to 2021). Libraries were built with the immunoSEQ multiplex PCR assay. TCRdb's version of the immuneACCESS table is confined to in-frame rearrangements and falls short of the full clone set. An unresolved V gene accounts for under half of the shortfall where checked; the remainder is of unknown origin. Here the sample has some 140,000 clones; roughly nine tenths occur a single time. The ten biggest clones cover around 9% of the sample. The specimen was blood. Receptors originate from a woman aged 30 to 39 in good health.

The V gene is TRBV19, the J gene TRBJ2-1, with D hard to call. The CDR3 covers 13 residues. In germline, CDR1 is LNHDA, CDR2 SQIVND (reference sequence). Trimming shortened V by 1 base and J by 3 bases, and 4 bases separated the two germline ends. Written as DNA, the CDR3 is TGTGCCAGTAGTATAGGGAACTACAATGAGCAGTTCTTC. It encodes CASSIGNYNEQFF.

This clone was counted a few times. The V call is TRBV7-2, the J call TRBJ2-5, with TRBD2 as a possible D gene (7 bases). The CDR3 sequence is 16 residues long. Trimming left V 2 bases short and J 5 bases short, with 18 bases between. Germline assignment: CDR1 SGHTA and CDR2 FQGNSA. CDR3 amino acids: CASSLIGGDGEETQYF. The CDR3 coding sequence is TGTGCCAGCAGCTTAATAGGGGGGGATGGGGAGGAGACCCAGTACTTC.

This clone was detected only a few times. The chain joins TRBV6-5 to TRBJ1-1; D is uncertain. CDR3 length: 14 residues. Trimming pared 2 bases from V and 1 base from J, leaving 8 bases between. Germline V gives CDR1 MNHEY, CDR2 SVGAGI. The CDR3 DNA follows: TGTGCCAGCAGTTACGGTGTGGGGAACACTGAAGCTTTCTTT. Its protein product is CASSYGVGNTEAFF.

The V call is TRBV5-4, the J call TRBJ2-3, with 9 positions matching TRBD1. The J segment lost 3 bases and the V segment lost 0 bases, leaving 5 bases of the junction unmatched. There are 16 residues in the CDR3. Germline V lookup: CDR1 SGHNT, CDR2 YYREEE (reference sequence). Here the CDR3 DNA reads TGTGCCAGCAGCTTGGCACGGACAGGGGCGACAGATACGCAGTATTTT. Translation: CASSLARTGATDTQYF.

The V gene is TRBV3-1 (or the pseudogene TRBV3-2), the J gene TRBJ2-7; TRBD2 matches 10 bases. This CDR3 has 14 amino acids. CDR1 and CDR2 from the germline V gene are LGHDT and YNNKEL (reference sequence). After removal of 5 bases from V and 2 bases from J, the junction contained 3 bases not matched to a gene. The CDR3 loop is CASSWTSGPYEQYF. Written as DNA, the CDR3 is TGTGCCAGCAGCTGGACTAGCGGCCCCTACGAGCAGTACTTC.

CDR3 nucleotide sequence: TGTGCCAGCAGCCAAGGAGGCGCGGCACCCGTTAACAATGAGCAGTTCTTC. The encoded protein is CASSQGGAAPVNNEQFF. The chain recombines TRBV4-2 with TRBJ2-1; D not resolved. V lost 1 base, J lost 5 bases, and 18 bases lay in between. This CDR3 region has 17 residues. Germline assignment: CDR1 LGHNA and CDR2 YNFKEQ.

The V gene is TRBV6-5, the J gene TRBJ1-1; maybe TRBD1 (6 bases). The germline V and J ends were trimmed by 8 bases and 4 bases, with 11 bases remaining between them. Germline lookup yields CDR1 MNHEY and CDR2 SVGAGI. This CDR3 region has 12 residues. CDR3 DNA: TGTGCCAGCGCGGGGGCTACCACTGAAGCTTTCTTT. Translation: CASAGATTEAFF.

This clone was found a few times. The chain combines TRBV10-3 with TRBJ1-1; D remains ambiguous. The V gene lost 0 bases and the J gene lost 3 bases, with 11 bases spanning the gap. The germline V gene encodes CDR1 ENHRY and CDR2 SYGVKD. The CDR3 loop spans 15 amino acids. In DNA form, the CDR3 reads TGTGCCATCAGTGAGTCAAGGGAAAGGCACACTGAAGCTTTCTTT. Amino acid sequence: CAISESRERHTEAFF.

J is TRBJ2-7 and V is TRBV6-5, with 11 nucleotides matching TRBD1. The CDR3 runs 15 residues. The trim removed 6 bases at V and 4 bases at J, leaving 8 bases unmatched. Germline V gives CDR1 MNHEY, CDR2 SVGAGI. DNA of the CDR3: TGTGCCAGCAGGCAGTCCGGGACAGGGGGTTACGAGCAGTACTTC. Its protein product is CASRQSGTGGYEQYF.

CDR3 coding DNA: TGTGCCAGTAGTATAGGATGGGCGCGAGGGGAGCAGTTCTTC. Amino acids: CASSIGWARGEQFF. The chain is built from TRBV19 and TRBJ2-1; possibly TRBD2 for D (5 bases). Trimming left V 1 base short and J 10 bases short, with 14 bases between. This CDR3 comprises 14 residues. Germline CDR1 and CDR2: LNHDA and SQIVND (reference sequence).

The V and J genes are TRBV2 and TRBJ2-5; TRBD2 matches 10 bases. Germline CDR1 and CDR2: SNHLY and FYNNEI. The CDR3 is 16 amino acids. The V and J ends lost 3 bases and 1 base, in that order; junction bases with no gene match: 5. This CDR3 reads CASSESTSGAQETQYF. In DNA, the CDR3 is TGTGCCAGCAGTGAGAGTACTAGCGGGGCCCAAGAGACCCAGTACTTC. Supplemented by reference TRBV2 and TRBJ2-5, the full variable domain reads EPEVTQTPSHQVTQMGQEVILRCVPISNHLYFYWYRQILGQKVEFLVSFYNNEISEKSEIFDDQFSVERPDGSNFTLKIRSTKLEDSAMYFCASSESTSGAQETQYFGPGTRLLVL.

This chain uses TRBV6-5 with TRBJ2-5; D unresolved. Germline-derived CDR1 and CDR2 are MNHEY and SVGAGI. This CDR3 has 11 amino acids. V lost 5 bases and J 7 bases, leaving 8 bases between the germline ends. DNA for the CDR3: TGTGCCAGCAGTACCCGAGGGACCCAGTACTTC. It is translated as CASSTRGTQYF.

This chain links TRBV6-5 with TRBJ2-1; D unclear. The CDR3 consists of 12 residues. Germline lookup yields CDR1 MNHEY and CDR2 SVGAGI. The germline V and J ends were trimmed by 8 bases and 0 bases, with 5 bases remaining between them. The CDR3 DNA reads as TGTGCCAGCGTGAGCTCCTACAATGAGCAGTTCTTC. Its protein product is CASVSSYNEQFF.

The chain is built from TRBV7-2 and TRBJ1-2; unclear D gene. The CDR3 covers 15 residues. Germline assignment: CDR1 SGHTA and CDR2 FQGNSA. The V and J ends lost 1 base and 1 base respectively, with 10 bases between them. CDR3 nucleotides: TGTGCCAGCAGCTTAGGCGGCCAAAATAACTATGGCTACACCTTC. Its translation: CASSLGGQNNYGYTF. The variable domain in full, with the rest retrieved from reference TRBV7-2 and TRBJ1-2, is GAGVSQSPSNKVTEKGKDVELRCDPISGHTALYWYRQSLGQGLEFLIYFQGNSAPDKSGLPSDRFSAERTGGSVSTLTIQRTQQEDSAVYLCASSLGGQNNYGYTFGSGTRLTVV.

This chain joins TRBV18 and TRBJ1-1; TRBD1 matches at 9 bases. The CDR3 consists of 15 residues. Germline V gene lookup returns CDR1 KGHSH and CDR2 LQKENI. Losses at the gene ends were 3 bases for V and 1 base for J; bases not matched to a gene: 3. The CDR3 nucleotides are TGTGCCAGCTCACCGGGACAGGGACCGAACACTGAAGCTTTCTTT. Amino acid sequence: CASSPGQGPNTEAFF.

A remark on this clone: Other DNA sequences in this specimen translate into the identical CDR3. The chain employs TRBV7-2 and TRBJ1-5, with D unresolved. CDR3 length: 12 residues. Trimming pared 1 base from V and 7 bases from J, leaving 5 bases between. The germline gives CDR1 SGHTA, CDR2 FQGNSA. For the CDR3, the DNA is TGTGCCAGCAGCTTAGTGGGACAGCCCCAGCATTTT. This sequence encodes CASSLVGQPQHF.

The V gene is TRBV28, the J gene TRBJ1-3; D is unresolved. Germline CDR1 is MDHEN and CDR2 is SYDVKM. The CDR3 totals 17 residues. V dropped 5 bases and J dropped 4 bases, with 21 bases sitting between them. This CDR3 is CASSLPSGLPPGNTIYF. The CDR3 DNA follows: TGTGCCAGCAGTCTTCCCTCGGGGTTACCCCCCGGAAACACCATATATTTT.

V is TRBV19 and J is TRBJ1-1, with D uncertain. The length of the CDR3 is 15 residues. The germline V gene has CDR1 LNHDA and CDR2 SQIVND (reference sequence). The germline V and J ends were trimmed by 6 bases and 1 base, with 15 bases remaining between them. The CDR3: CASRGRAPGNTEAFF. The CDR3 bases are TGTGCCAGTAGGGGAAGGGCTCCCGGGAACACTGAAGCTTTCTTT.

This clone was seen a single time. V gene TRBV2 combines with J gene TRBJ2-1; D might be TRBD2 (5 bases). The CDR3 contains 12 residues. V was pared by 5 bases and J by 10 bases, with 12 bases between. The germline V gene has CDR1 SNHLY and CDR2 FYNNEI. CDR3 sequence: CASSNDEGEQFF. The CDR3 DNA is TGTGCCAGCAGTAACGACGAGGGAGAGCAGTTCTTC.

V usage is TRBV4-1 and J usage is TRBJ1-4; D not resolved. This CDR3 contains 12 residues. Trimming shortened V by 2 bases and J by 8 bases, and 6 bases separated the two germline ends. The germline V gene encodes CDR1 MGHRA and CDR2 YSYEKL. CDR3 DNA: TGCGCCAGCAGCCAACCCCCGGAAAAACTGTTTTTT. Translated: CASSQPPEKLFF.

The rearrangement links TRBV11-2 to TRBJ1-1; D gene uncertain. The germline V and J ends were trimmed by 1 base and 2 bases, with 5 bases remaining between them. Germline-derived CDR1 and CDR2 are SGHAT and FQNNGV. CDR3 length: 13 amino acids. CDR3 sequence (DNA): TGTGCCAGCAGCTTAGCAATTAACACTGAAGCTTTCTTT. It is translated as CASSLAINTEAFF.

This sequence joins TRBV10-2 and TRBJ1-1; a possible D gene is TRBD1 (5 bases). CDR3 length: 16 amino acids. Germline-derived CDR1 and CDR2 are WSHSY and SAAADI. V was pared by 3 bases and J by 3 bases, with 17 bases between. The CDR3 sequence: CASSDPLGLGDTEAFF. DNA of the CDR3: TGCGCCAGCAGTGACCCTTTGGGACTAGGTGACACTGAAGCTTTCTTT.